The 18 T cell receptor beta chains reported below all come from one sample, sequenced in a study of CD8 T cells in ankylosing spondylitis (dated by TCRdb to 2016 to 2017). Overall results and qualifications from the work: A TCR beta motif of several highly homologous amino acid variants appeared characteristic of blood from ankylosing spondylitis patients.

Receptor libraries were prepared by 5' RACE. Reads for this sample came from an Illumina HiSeq 2500. The public reads were reanalyzed by TCRdb: fastp trimming at Q25, MiXCR alignment, in-frame beta chains only. Merged by CDR3 protein, the rows form single entries marked with the most common genes and DNA. The sample has 200,000 to 250,000 distinct CDR3 sequences on record, around 20% of them singletons. The ten largest clonotypes hold about two fifths of the sample. No antigen has been assigned to these receptors. The sample comprised blood, either unsorted or a sorted T cell fraction (not recorded which). Receptor source: a male donor with ankylosing spondylitis.

The chain has TRBV4-1 and TRBJ1-2; 7 nucleotides agree with TRBD1. Trimming cost V 0 bases and J 8 bases; bases outside gene matches: 6. CDR3 size: 14 residues. CDR1 MGHRA and CDR2 YSYEKL come from the germline V gene. The chain's CDR3 is CASSQDTRGGGYTF. In nucleotides, the CDR3 is TGCGCCAGCAGCCAAGATACCAGGGGGGGGGGCTACACCTTC.

The chain uses TRBV12-3 or TRBV12-4 and TRBJ2-3; D is ambiguous. The V end was cut by 8 bases, the J end by 2 bases, with 11 bases between. The length of the CDR3 is 13 residues. CDR3 sequence: CASQGSPTDTQYF. Here the CDR3 DNA reads TGTGCCAGCCAAGGAAGCCCCACAGATACGCAGTATTTT.

This clonotype was observed a handful of times. The CDR3 nucleotides read TGTGCCAGCAGTACGTCCGGGACAGGGGGAACTGAAGCTTTCTTT. It translates to CASSTSGTGGTEAFF. The genes are TRBV9 and TRBJ1-1; 11 nucleotides align to TRBD1. CDR1 and CDR2 (germline): SGDLS, YYNGEE. The CDR3 runs 15 residues. V was clipped by 5 bases and J by 5 bases; unmatched bases: 8.

This clonotype has only a few counts. This chain uses TRBV27 with TRBJ2-1; 7 bases map to TRBD1. This CDR3 has 14 residues. CDR1 is MNHEY, CDR2 SMNVEV, per germline (reference sequence). Trimming removed 6 bases from V and 4 bases from J; junction bases left unmatched: 6. Here the CDR3 reads CASSTTGPYNEQFF. For the CDR3, the DNA is TGTGCCAGCAGCACGACAGGGCCTTACAATGAGCAGTTCTTC.

The V call is TRBV6-2 or TRBV6-3, the J call TRBJ1-6; TRBD1 matches at 9 bases. The CDR3 sequence is 17 residues long. The J segment lost 0 bases and the V segment lost 2 bases, leaving 2 bases of the junction unmatched. Germline lookup yields CDR1 MNHEY and CDR2 SVGEGT. The CDR3, as DNA: TGTGCCAGCAGTTACGACAGGGGGGGCTCCTATAATTCACCCCTCCACTTT. Its translation is CASSYDRGGSYNSPLHF.

This clonotype was seen a handful of times. The V call is TRBV4-1, the J call TRBJ1-1; D not certain. This CDR3 is 14 amino acids long. Looked up from germline, CDR1 is MGHRA and CDR2 is YSYEKL. With 3 bases removed from V and 0 bases from J, the gap between germline ends came to 8 bases. The CDR3 DNA reads TGCGCCAGCAGCCACGGCACCCTGAACACTGAAGCTTTCTTT. This translates into CASSHGTLNTEAFF.

Here the CDR3 reads CASGTYSHPQHF. CDR3 sequence (DNA): TGTGCCTCCGGGACGTACTCTCACCCCCAGCATTTT. This chain connects TRBV7-2 to TRBJ1-5; possible D gene TRBD1, 5 bases. In germline, CDR1 is SGHTA, CDR2 FQGNSA. V was cut by 11 bases and J by 10 bases, with 18 bases left in between. This CDR3 comprises 12 residues.

The chain carries TRBV7-3 and TRBJ2-6; the D is unclear. The CDR3 covers 17 residues. In germline, CDR1 is SGHTA, CDR2 FQGTGA. V shed 0 bases and J shed 0 bases, with 9 bases lying between them. Here the CDR3 DNA reads TGTGCCAGCAGCTTAACCCCACAAGACTCTGGGGCCAACGTCCTGACTTTC. Encoded protein: CASSLTPQDSGANVLTF.

This clonotype has ten or more counts. CDR3 DNA sequence: TGTGCCAGCAGTTTAAGGGAGACCCAGTACTTC. Residues: CASSLRETQYF. V usage is TRBV12-3 or TRBV12-4 and J usage is TRBJ2-5; D is unclear. The CDR3 has 11 amino acids. Trimming took 2 bases from V and 5 from J, leaving 3 bases between them.

V is TRBV18 and J is TRBJ2-3; no definite D call. The V end lost 0 bases, the J end lost 0 bases, and 7 bases lay between the germline ends. Germline V gene lookup returns CDR1 KGHSH and CDR2 LQKENI. CDR3 size: 15 residues. The CDR3 DNA reads TGTGCCAGCTCACCACCGAGCTATAGCACAGATACGCAGTATTTT. It codes for CASSPPSYSTDTQYF.

The V gene is TRBV19, the J gene TRBJ2-1; 8 bases line up with TRBD1. The CDR3 has 16 amino acids. With 1 base clipped from V and 4 bases from J, the junction kept 6 bases outside the gene matches. Germline CDR1 reads LNHDA; CDR2 reads SQIVND (reference sequence). The CDR3 spells CASSIAPGGAYNEQFF. For the CDR3, the DNA is TGTGCCAGTAGTATAGCGCCAGGGGGCGCTTACAATGAGCAGTTCTTC.

This clonotype has only a few counts. The chain combines TRBV24-1 with TRBJ2-2; 7 positions agree with TRBD1. This CDR3 has 13 amino acids. Looked up from germline, CDR1 is KGHDR and CDR2 is SFDVKD. Losses at the gene ends were 12 bases for V and 5 bases for J; bases not matched to a gene: 8. The CDR3 DNA sequence: TGTGCCGCCGGGACAGATGATACCGGGGAGCTGTTTTTT. It specifies CAAGTDDTGELFF.

The chain employs TRBV12-3 or TRBV12-4 and TRBJ2-1, with 10 nucleotides matching TRBD2. This CDR3 is built from 14 residues. V lost 2 bases, J lost 6 bases, and 1 base stayed unmatched. DNA for the CDR3: TGTGCCAGCAGTTTACTAGCGGGAGTCAATGAGCAGTTCTTC. Protein: CASSLLAGVNEQFF.

This chain connects TRBV28 to TRBJ2-7; weak D call: TRBD1 (5 bases). Germline-derived CDR1 and CDR2 are MDHEN and SYDVKM. This CDR3 comprises 16 residues. Trimming left V 5 bases short and J 0 bases short, with 17 bases between. This CDR3 is CASSIRTSWDSYEQYF. CDR3 bases: TGTGCCAGCAGTATCCGGACAAGTTGGGACTCCTACGAGCAGTACTTC.

The sample holds a few counts of this clonotype. V usage is TRBV6-2 or TRBV6-3 and J usage is TRBJ2-3; D might be TRBD1 (6 bases). This CDR3 has 14 residues. From germline, CDR1 is MNHEY and CDR2 SVGEGT. V dropped 9 bases and J dropped 4 bases, with 17 bases sitting between them. Here the CDR3 DNA reads TGTGCCAGTACCCACTCAGGGGAATCAGATACGCAGTATTTT. This codes for CASTHSGESDTQYF.

This clonotype was counted between two and nine times. The genes are TRBV29-1 and TRBJ2-5, with 8 nucleotides matching TRBD1. This CDR3 contains 14 residues. Per the germline V gene, CDR1 is SQVTM and CDR2 is ANQGSEA. V was clipped by 7 bases and J by 3 bases; unmatched bases: 10. DNA for the CDR3: TGCAGCGCCCCAACAGGGGGGTCAGAAGAGACCCAGTACTTC. Translating gives CSAPTGGSEETQYF. The variable domain in full, completed from reference TRBV29-1 and TRBJ2-5, reads SAVISQKPSRDICQRGTSLTIQCQVDSQVTMMFWYRQQPGQSLTLIATANQGSEATYESGFVIDKFPISRPNLTFSTLTVSNMSPEDSSIYLCSAPTGGSEETQYFGPGTRLLVL.

The rearrangement uses TRBV29-1 and TRBJ1-1; D might be TRBD1 (6 bases). V lost 3 bases to trimming and J lost 1 base, with 9 bases between them. CDR3 size: 13 residues. CDR1 and CDR2 (germline): SQVTM, ANQGSEA. CDR3 in DNA: TGCAGCGTTGAGGACAGTCCGAACACTGAAGCTTTCTTT. Residues: CSVEDSPNTEAFF. The full variable domain, its missing parts supplied by reference TRBV29-1 and TRBJ1-1, is SAVISQKPSRDICQRGTSLTIQCQVDSQVTMMFWYRQQPGQSLTLIATANQGSEATYESGFVIDKFPISRPNLTFSTLTVSNMSPEDSSIYLCSVEDSPNTEAFFGQGTRLTVV.

This clonotype showed up just a few times. This chain joins TRBV27 and TRBJ2-1; D is unresolved. The CDR3 runs to 11 residues. CDR1 and CDR2 from the germline V gene are MNHEY and SMNVEV (reference sequence). Written as DNA, the CDR3 is TGTGCTACTACGGAGTACAATGAGCAGTTCTTC. It codes for CATTEYNEQFF.